This record looks at one T cell receptor beta chain sequence and its context. This entry belongs to a study of T cell changes during pregnancy in multiple sclerosis. The CDR3 length is 13 residues. Germline CDR1 is WSHSY and CDR2 is SAAADI. V dropped 6 bases and J dropped 2 bases, with 11 bases sitting between them. Method: immunoSEQ multiplex PCR; TCRdb's copy keeps in-frame clones and lacks some. The sample holds about 25,000 clones, around nine tenths seen once. The receptor was isolated from a female donor in good health, enrolled as a control in a pregnancy study. The rearrangement links TRBV10-2 to TRBJ2-7; D may be TRBD1 (5 bases). Specimen: CD4+ T cells from peripheral blood mononuclear cells, collected in the second trimester of pregnancy. CDR3 amino acids: CASRWTTAYEQYF. The CDR3 bases are TGCGCCAGCAGATGGACAACCGCCTACGAGCAGTACTTC.